This is a list of T cell receptor beta chains from one sample in a study of spatial heterogeneity in lung cancer. TCRdb ran MiXCR on the 5' RACE reads and lists one entry per CDR3 protein. The sample carries around 10,000 distinct CDR3 sequences, about 13% recorded once. This specimen consisted of lung tumor tissue, obtained at surgery. The receptors shown here come from a male donor with early-stage non-small cell lung cancer. Each CDR3 is given with its conserved first and last residue. D genes are given only for firm matches. The size field is filled for only some rows; it gives once, few, many or a size class.

d_call: -
clone_size: few
v_call: TRBV6-1
j_call: TRBJ1-3
cdr3_nt: TGTGCCAGCAGACAGCTCCCGACGGGGGTATCTGGAAACACCATATATTTT
cdr3_aa: CASRQLPTGVSGNTIYF

d_call: TRBD2
clone_size: -
v_call: TRBV20-1
j_call: TRBJ2-3
cdr3_nt: TGCAGTGCTAGCTCTGCCAGCGGGGGGAACACAGATACGCAGTATTTT
cdr3_aa: CSASSASGGNTDTQYF

d_call: -
clone_size: few
v_call: TRBV10-2
j_call: TRBJ1-5
cdr3_nt: TGCGCCAGCAGTGAGGCAGGGCCAAATCAGCCCCAGCATTTT
cdr3_aa: CASSEAGPNQPQHF

d_call: -
clone_size: few
v_call: TRBV30
j_call: TRBJ1-4
cdr3_nt: TGTGCCTGGAAGAGGACGGACCAAGGCGATGAAAAACTGTTTTTT
cdr3_aa: CAWKRTDQGDEKLFF

d_call: -
clone_size: few
v_call: TRBV29-1
j_call: TRBJ2-3
cdr3_nt: TGCAGCGTTGAATCCCCAGCGATAGATACGCAGTATTTT
cdr3_aa: CSVESPAIDTQYF

d_call: -
clone_size: medium-sized
v_call: TRBV20-1
j_call: TRBJ2-5
cdr3_nt: TGCAGTGCTCGAGACCAAGGGACCCAAGAGACCCAGTACTTC
cdr3_aa: CSARDQGTQETQYF

d_call: -
clone_size: many
v_call: TRBV20-1
j_call: TRBJ2-5
cdr3_nt: TGCAGTGCTAGTTACCAAGAGACCCAGTACTTC
cdr3_aa: CSASYQETQYF

d_call: -
clone_size: many
v_call: TRBV18
j_call: TRBJ2-3
cdr3_nt: TGTGCCAGCTCACTTCAACGATCAGGACTGGGTAGCACAGATACGCAGTATTTT
cdr3_aa: CASSLQRSGLGSTDTQYF

d_call: -
clone_size: few
v_call: TRBV9
j_call: TRBJ2-7
cdr3_nt: TGTGCCAGCAGCGTAGCCCCACAGTCCTACGAGCAGTACTTC
cdr3_aa: CASSVAPQSYEQYF

d_call: -
clone_size: -
v_call: TRBV4-3
j_call: TRBJ2-7
cdr3_nt: TGCGCCAGCAGCCAAGATATGGGGCCCCACGGGAGCGAGCAGTACTTC
cdr3_aa: CASSQDMGPHGSEQYF

d_call: TRBD1
clone_size: many
v_call: TRBV20-1
j_call: TRBJ1-1
cdr3_nt: TGCAGTGCTAGGAGGGGGCAGGCTGAAGCTTTCTTT
cdr3_aa: CSARRGQAEAFF

d_call: -
clone_size: many
v_call: TRBV20-1
j_call: TRBJ2-2
cdr3_nt: TGCAGTGCTAGACAGGGCCCCGGGGAGCTGTTTTTT
cdr3_aa: CSARQGPGELFF

d_call: TRBD1
clone_size: many
v_call: TRBV29-1
j_call: TRBJ1-1
cdr3_nt: TGCAGCGTCAAGGGGACAGAGTCTGAAGCTTTCTTT
cdr3_aa: CSVKGTESEAFF

d_call: -
clone_size: few
v_call: TRBV29-1
j_call: TRBJ2-2
cdr3_nt: TGCAGCGTTGCGAAGGACAAGAACACCGGGGAGCTGTTTTTT
cdr3_aa: CSVAKDKNTGELFF

d_call: -
clone_size: few
v_call: TRBV11-2
j_call: TRBJ2-2
cdr3_nt: TGTGCCAGCAGCTTAGGGAGGCATCTGTTTTTT
cdr3_aa: CASSLGRHLFF

d_call: TRBD2
clone_size: -
v_call: TRBV10-2
j_call: TRBJ2-5
cdr3_nt: TGCGCCAGCAGCTGGACTAGCGGGGGGGCCGGGGAGACCCAGTACTTC
cdr3_aa: CASSWTSGGAGETQYF

d_call: TRBD2
clone_size: once
v_call: TRBV3-1
j_call: TRBJ2-3
cdr3_nt: TGTGCCAGCAGCCGCCTCCCCAGCGGGGGCACAGATACGCAGTATTTT
cdr3_aa: CASSRLPSGGTDTQYF

d_call: -
clone_size: many
v_call: TRBV7-2
j_call: TRBJ2-7
cdr3_nt: TGTGCCAGCAGCCCCCGGAGGGGAGAGCAGTACTTC
cdr3_aa: CASSPRRGEQYF

d_call: TRBD1
clone_size: few
v_call: TRBV19
j_call: TRBJ2-7
cdr3_nt: TGTGCCAGTAGTATAGCCCACGGGACAGGGGGCATTATCTACGAGCAGTACTTC
cdr3_aa: CASSIAHGTGGIIYEQYF

d_call: -
clone_size: many
v_call: TRBV7-9
j_call: TRBJ1-4
cdr3_nt: TGTGCCAGCAGCCGCAACGGGGAAGGGAGTGAAAAACTGTTTTTT
cdr3_aa: CASSRNGEGSEKLFF

d_call: -
clone_size: many
v_call: TRBV9
j_call: TRBJ2-1
cdr3_nt: TGTGCCAGCAGCCCTGGGGGATCCTACAATGAGCAGTTCTTC
cdr3_aa: CASSPGGSYNEQFF

d_call: -
clone_size: many
v_call: TRBV4-1
j_call: TRBJ2-1
cdr3_nt: TGCGCCAGCAGCCAAGATCAGAGGAATGAGCAGTTCTTC
cdr3_aa: CASSQDQRNEQFF